This T cell receptor beta chain was identified during a study of blood T cells in healthy people across ages. PCR was performed a second time for about 6 to 11 cycles using a sample-barcoded 5' primer and a J-beta primer mix. From the 5' RACE reads, TCRdb called clonotypes with MiXCR, one entry per CDR3 protein. The sample shows around 990,000 distinct CDR3 sequences, 20% to 25% of them seen only once. Germline CDR1 reads MGHRA; CDR2 reads YSYEKL. The CDR3 contains 19 residues. Trimming removed 2 bases at V and 8 bases at J, with 30 bases between. The same data also contributed to another study, on T cells of mothers and their children.

The sample taken for sequencing was blood. The origin of this receptor is a girl aged 2 to 10 in good health. The rearrangement links TRBV4-1 to TRBJ1-2; D gene ambiguous. CDR3 protein: CASSQKPGLADSQMGGYTF. In DNA form, the CDR3 reads TGCGCCAGCAGCCAAAAGCCCGGACTGGCCGATAGTCAGATGGGGGGCTACACCTTC.